This record concerns one TCR beta chain sequence. Its antigen is not yet known. Base qualities are not recorded, but no much larger clone differs from it by a single base. Cut back by 5 bases and 4 bases, the V and J ends lie 14 bases apart. The CDR3 sequence holds 14 residues, the cysteine and phenylalanine included. Of the read, only the CDR3 DNA is kept; its 42 bases are in frame from base 1. To prepare the library, RT-PCR was applied. Sequencer: Illumina HiSeq 2500. TCRdb passed the public sequencing reads through fastp at Q25 and MiXCR, retaining productive beta sequences. Rows with one shared CDR3 protein collapse into an entry with the most common genes and DNA. The table for this sample lists approximately 680,000 distinct CDR3 sequences; more than 15% of them were counted only once. The ten biggest clones cover approximately 10% of the sample. This sample is part of a study of response to subunit inactivated influenza vaccine (dated by TCRdb to the late 2010s). Regarding the research as a whole: Deep quantitative T cell receptor repertoire profiling was used in the study to track responses to a trivalent subunit inactivated influenza vaccine.

Points the paper makes about the study in general: The authors proposed that each seasonal influenza vaccination may bring in only a limited number of new T cells.

The sample in question was PBMCs from blood, obtained 11 to 12 days after vaccination. This TCR came from a man in his forties or fifties who received an inactivated influenza vaccine. Donor details come from another sample of the same person, matched by shared clones. This chain joins TRBV12-3 or TRBV12-4 to TRBJ2-5; D gene: possibly TRBD2, on 6 matching bases. CDR3 sequence: CASSPREWLETQYF. The DNA reads as follows: TGTGCCAGCAGTCCACGGGAGTGGTTAGAGACCCAGTACTTC.